The next 16 T cell receptor beta chains were all read from a single sample in a study of long-term antiretroviral therapy in people with HIV. Researchers report immunoSEQ v3.0 was run at survey level. The assay was immunoSEQ multiplex PCR, and TCRdb's table has in-frame clones only and misses some. The table includes fewer than 25,000 clones, 90% to 95% detected once. Sequences were derived from unsorted PBMCs, sampled almost 5 years after starting antiretroviral therapy. All receptors derive from a woman between 50 and 59 years old with HIV.

The chain carries TRBV7-9 and TRBJ2-7; D is undetermined. Germline V CDR1 and CDR2: SEHNR, FQNEAQ (reference sequence). Trimming shortened V by 5 bases and J by 4 bases, and 21 bases separated the two germline ends. This CDR3 contains 16 residues. This CDR3 is CASSDPIASAIYEQYF. CDR3 nucleotide sequence: TGTGCCAGCAGCGATCCCATAGCCTCCGCGATTTACGAGCAGTACTTC.

The chain links TRBV21-1 to TRBJ2-7; the D call of TRBD2 is as the table states it, not checked on the DNA. TRBV21-1 is flagged as a pseudogene. CDR3 length: 16 residues. CDR3 bases: TGTGCCAGCAGCCCCCCACGTTGGCGGGAGCTCTACGAGCAGTACTTC. Its translation is CASSPPRWRELYEQYF.

CDR3 nucleotides: TGTGCCAGCAGCTCCTATCCCAGCGGTTCTAGCACAGATACGCAGTATTTT. Translated, it gives CASSSYPSGSSTDTQYF. V and J are TRBV7-2 and TRBJ2-3; a possible D gene is TRBD2 (5 bases). CDR1 is SGHTA, CDR2 FQGNSA, per germline. Trimming cost V 4 bases and J 0 bases, with 17 bases left between them. The CDR3 is 17 residues long.

This sequence joins TRBV13 and TRBJ2-3, with 11 positions matching TRBD2. Germline CDR1 is PRHDT and CDR2 is FYEKMQ (reference sequence). V lost 1 base to trimming and J lost 3 bases; unmatched junction nucleotides: 3. This CDR3 is 16 amino acids long. This chain's CDR3 is CASSLATSGITDTQYF. The CDR3 DNA sequence: TGTGCCAGCAGCTTAGCGACTAGCGGGATAACAGATACGCAGTATTTT.

V usage is TRBV5-4 and J usage is TRBJ2-5; 8 nucleotides match TRBD2. V was pared by 1 base and J by 7 bases, with 9 bases of the junction left unmatched. From germline, CDR1 is SGHNT and CDR2 YYREEE (reference sequence). The length of the CDR3 is 15 residues. CDR3 sequence (DNA): TGTGCCAGCAGCTTGTCGGGAGGGGAGATCGGGACCCAGTACTTC. Residues: CASSLSGGEIGTQYF.

The gene calls are TRBV29-1 and TRBJ1-1; TRBD1 is a possible D gene (6 bases). Germline V gene lookup returns CDR1 SQVTM and CDR2 ANQGSEA. The CDR3 runs to 15 residues. V lost 4 bases to trimming and J lost 3 bases, with 18 bases between them. CDR3 protein: CSVGRTGAGYTEAFF. The CDR3 region has the DNA TGCAGCGTTGGGAGAACGGGGGCGGGGTACACTGAAGCTTTCTTT.

The chain is built from TRBV5-1 and TRBJ2-7; 10 nucleotides agree with TRBD1. V was pared by 1 base and J by 2 bases, with 3 bases of the junction left unmatched. Germline V gene data show CDR1 as SGHRS and CDR2 as YFSETQ. This CDR3 contains 15 residues. Written as DNA, the CDR3 is TGCGCCAGCAGCTTGACCGGGACAGGGGCCTACGAGCAGTACTTC. Translation: CASSLTGTGAYEQYF.

The chain couples TRBV27 to TRBJ2-3; 9 bases match TRBD2. The germline V gene encodes CDR1 MNHEY and CDR2 SMNVEV (reference sequence). The ends lost 1 base at V and 3 bases at J; junction bases unmatched: 11. This CDR3 has 18 amino acids. The CDR3 protein is CASSLLAPQSGRTDTQYF. In nucleotides, the CDR3 is TGTGCCAGCAGTTTATTGGCCCCCCAGAGCGGGAGGACAGATACGCAGTATTTT.

V is TRBV5-4 and J is TRBJ1-2, with TRBD1 identical over 7 bases. Trimming at V came to 0 bases and at J to 3 bases, leaving 5 bases not matched to a gene. The CDR3 is 15 amino acids. Germline lookup yields CDR1 SGHNT and CDR2 YYREEE (reference sequence). DNA of the CDR3: TGTGCCAGCAGCTTGGGTACAGGGGACGACTATGGCTACACCTTC. It yields the protein CASSLGTGDDYGYTF. The full variable domain, its missing parts supplied by reference TRBV5-4 and TRBJ1-2, is ETGVTQSPTHLIKTRGQQVTLRCSSQSGHNTVSWYQQALGQGPQFIFQYYREEENGRGNFPPRFSGLQFPNYSSELNVNALELDDSALYLCASSLGTGDDYGYTFGSGTRLTVV.

CDR3 in amino acids: CATSREDRYMNTEAFF. CDR3 coding DNA: TGTGCCACCAGCAGAGAGGACAGATACATGAACACTGAAGCTTTCTTT. The V gene is TRBV15, the J gene TRBJ1-1, with TRBD1 as a possible D gene (6 bases). This CDR3 region has 16 residues. V lost 0 bases and J 0 bases, leaving 11 bases between the germline ends. Germline V gene lookup returns CDR1 LNHNV and CDR2 YYDKDF (reference sequence).

V and J are TRBV6-1 and TRBJ1-1; D possibly corresponds to TRBD1 (5 bases). Between the trimmed V and J ends, which lost 1 base and 3 bases, there was a span of 9 bases. The CDR3 is 14 amino acids. Per the germline V gene, CDR1 is MNHNS and CDR2 is SASEGT. DNA of the CDR3: TGTGCCAGCAGTGAAGGACCAGGGTACACTGAAGCTTTCTTT. Amino acids: CASSEGPGYTEAFF.

This chain uses TRBV28 with TRBJ1-1, with 8 bases aligning to TRBD1. From germline, CDR1 is MDHEN and CDR2 SYDVKM. J was trimmed by 5 bases and V by 5 bases; bases with no gene match: 10. This CDR3 has 15 amino acids. The CDR3 DNA is TGTGCCAGCAGTCTAACAACGACAGGGGCAACTGAAGCTTTCTTT. It codes for CASSLTTTGATEAFF.

The rearrangement links TRBV28 to TRBJ2-7; 7 nucleotides match TRBD2. Germline CDR1 is MDHEN and CDR2 is SYDVKM. The CDR3 runs 15 residues. Trimming cost V 7 bases and J 0 bases; bases outside gene matches: 9. The CDR3 loop reads CASTTTGTNSYEQYF. The CDR3 DNA reads as TGTGCCAGCACCACCACCGGGACTAACTCCTACGAGCAGTACTTC.

The V call is TRBV4-1, the J call TRBJ2-7; D is undetermined. CDR1 is MGHRA and CDR2 is YSYEKL in the germline V gene. The CDR3 has 14 amino acids. Trimming stripped 2 bases from V and 6 bases from J, with 14 bases between. The CDR3 reads CASSQSPRGVEQYF. Written as DNA, the CDR3 is TGCGCCAGCAGCCAAAGCCCTCGTGGGGTCGAGCAGTACTTC.

The rearrangement joins TRBV6-6 to TRBJ1-1; D gene unclear. The CDR3 is 13 amino acids. In germline, CDR1 is MNHNY, CDR2 SVGAGI (reference sequence). The V gene lost 8 bases and the J gene lost 1 base, with 11 bases spanning the gap. CDR3 loop: CASVSRWNTEAFF. DNA for the CDR3: TGTGCCAGCGTCTCACGGTGGAACACTGAAGCTTTCTTT.

The chain has TRBV5-4 and TRBJ2-5, with D maybe TRBD2 (6 bases). Looked up from germline, CDR1 is SGHNT and CDR2 is YYREEE (reference sequence). V was shortened by 4 bases and J by 1 base, with 11 bases between the two germline ends. The CDR3 has 14 residues. The CDR3 DNA reads as TGTGCCAGCAGCCTTGCCGGGGGCCAAGAGACCCAGTACTTC. Translation gives CASSLAGGQETQYF.